The T cell receptor beta chain under discussion was sequenced for a study of immune evolution from preneoplasia to lung adenocarcinoma. Some clones are missing from TCRdb's copy, which holds only in-frame ones; the method was immunoSEQ multiplex PCR. The profile shows approximately 5,000 clones, approximately 85% of them singletons. Looked up from germline, CDR1 is SEHNR and CDR2 is FQNEAQ (reference sequence). CDR3 length: 13 residues. Trimming removed 6 bases from V and 6 bases from J, with 11 bases in between. The rearrangement joins TRBV7-9 to TRBJ2-2; maybe TRBD2 (6 bases). The sequenced material came from FFPE atypical adenomatous hyperplasia tissue from the lung. Subset in this sample: atypical adenomatous hyperplasia (AAH), lung preneoplasia. The clonotype was recovered from a person aged 65 to 79 with lung adenocarcinoma. The CDR3 is CASRRDLSGELFF. The CDR3 nucleotides read TGTGCCAGCAGAAGGGACTTGTCCGGGGAGCTGTTTTTT.